This T cell receptor beta chain was captured in a study of tumor and adjacent non-tumor tissue in lung cancer. Comment on this clonotype: An end of the junction does not agree with germline; a read error may underlie this.

This CDR3 contains 17 residues. Three rounds of nested PCR, following a modified ARM-PCR protocol, produced the TCRbeta library. TCRdb passed the multiplex PCR reads through MiXCR, listing each CDR3 protein once. This sample has 98,000 or so distinct CDR3 sequences, with 75% to 85% found just once. This sample's RNA came from whole unsorted tissue. The normal lung tissue was taken more than 3 cm from the tumor edge. Between August and November 2014, newly diagnosed, chemotherapy-naive lung cancer patients underwent thoracic surgery in China. The rearrangement joins TRBV12-3 or TRBV12-4 to TRBJ2-3, with 10 bases fitting TRBD2. The material sequenced was distant non-tumor lung tissue. This TCR was recovered from a man aged 60 to 75 with small cell lung cancer. CDR3 amino acids: CASSLRLAGVGTDMQYF. The CDR3 DNA reads as TGTGCCAGTAGTTTAAGGCTAGCGGGAGTAGGCACAGATATGCAGTATTTT.